The T cell receptor beta chain described here comes from a study of CD8 T cells in Susac syndrome. Germline CDR1 GTSNPN, CDR2 SVGIG (reference sequence). CDR3 length: 13 residues. Trimming cost V 0 bases and J 7 bases, with 11 bases left between them. Reverse transcription of 0.5 to 1 ug RNA was performed with random hexamers. TCR beta CDR3 was amplified by immunoSEQ multiplex PCR. This amplification extended across 54 Vbeta and 13 Jbeta segments. MiXCR, run by TCRdb on the immunoSEQ multiplex PCR reads, gives a single entry per CDR3 protein. The table has some 170,000 distinct CDR3 sequences, roughly 95% seen once; the top ten hold almost 0.095%. Negative magnetic isolation gave CD8+ and CD4+ cells; FACS enriched CD8+ TEMRA.

The V gene is TRBV30, the J gene TRBJ2-3; maybe TRBD2 (6 bases). The TCR originated in a human donor with multiple sclerosis. Sequencing was carried out using CD4+ T cells from PBMCs. CDR3 coding DNA: TGTGCCTGGAGTGTTAGCGGTCGGAATACGCAGTATTTT. This translates into CAWSVSGRNTQYF.